This TCR beta chain was profiled in a study of blood T cell repertoires in COVID-19 (dated by TCRdb to 2020 to 2021). In the study overall: The collaborator samples originated in the United States, Italy and Spain and spanned the acute and convalescent phases of COVID-19. The prospective study material was composed of cDNA or gDNA derived from T cells, B-cell-depleted T cells, or PBMCs. The dataset comprised deeply sampled blood TCRbeta repertoires from subjects exposed to, actively infected with, or recovered from COVID-19. The repertoires were made available in a free public database intended to serve as a resource for research on the immune response to SARS-CoV-2. Samples were obtained from the ongoing ImmuneRACE study (first 160 participants) and from about 1,300 subjects provided by 6 global collaborators. The sample metadata nearly always contained a de-identified subject ID, COVID-19 status, age in years and sex. Where HLA class I and class II types were available, the types were taken from metadata supplied by the sample provider, not from assay-based typing. Overall study results and their limits: The amount of clinical and demographic metadata varied by source and participant and was provided uncurated.

Concerning this clone itself: Its antigen is unknown. No much larger clone exists at a distance of one base, and base qualities are not known.

CDR1 SGHRS and CDR2 YFSETQ are derived from the germline V gene. The CDR3 has 14 amino acids, counting the end cysteine and phenylalanine. CDR3 DNA is the only sequence kept; it has 42 bases, read in frame from the first base. V loses 5 bases, J loses 0 bases, and the germline ends lie 11 bases apart. Enrolling through a virtual design, the prospective study's participants ranged in age from roughly 18 to 95 years and lived across some 23 United States geographic areas. In the prospective study, participants were assigned to cohorts based on the clinical history participants reported in a screening survey and a study questionnaire. Exposed participants were defined as having been in contact with someone with a PCR-confirmed or clinician-diagnosed COVID-19 case within 2 weeks of study entry. In the prospective study, mobile phlebotomists collected whole blood, serum and a nasopharyngeal or oropharyngeal swab from each participant. Additional blood draws and questionnaires over an approximately two-month period could optionally be provided by prospective study participants. Blood samples from the prospective study were shipped frozen or at room temperature prior to DNA extraction.

TCRbeta CDR3 regions were amplified from genomic DNA by means of the immunoSEQ Assay, a bias-controlled multiplex PCR. The study's processing was this. Within the assay, amplification of reference gene primers was used to estimate how many nucleated cells each sample contained. Sequence reads were collapsed and filtered to measure the absolute abundance of every unique TCRbeta CDR3 rearrangement. Productive Simpson clonality was computed per sample as the square root of Simpson's diversity index over productive rearrangements. The table was pulled from immuneACCESS by TCRdb, which kept in-frame rearrangements only. Such tables lose some clones; where checked, under half of the loss comes from unresolved V genes, and the rest has no known cause. Clone size and the V and J calls come from that table; the DNA yielded D and trimming. In all, the sample holds roughly 320,000 clones, and more than 85% of those were seen once. The biggest ten clones account for roughly 3.9% of the sample.

This clonotype originated in a woman aged 25 to 39 who had been exposed to COVID-19. Sequenced sample: PBMCs or T cells enriched from blood (not recorded which). The rearranged chain carries TRBV5-1 and TRBJ1-1; 5 matching bases give a weak D call of TRBD1. The CDR3: CASRIAGMNTEAFF. The DNA reads TGCGCCAGCAGGATTGCAGGGATGAACACTGAAGCTTTCTTT.